This T cell receptor (beta chain) stems from a study of T cells in Graves' hyperthyroidism and ophthalmopathy. Study conclusions and caveats: Most thyroid clonotypes expanded above 0.001 were also detected in blood. Ophthalmopathy cases were set apart from stable hyperthyroidism by a 13 V-J model.

Comment on this clonotype: Its antigen remains unknown. Possible read error: a much larger clone is one base away.

What was amplified from RNA transcripts were TCR beta CDR3 regions. The HTBI primer set drove a first-round RT-PCR of the TCR CDR3. From the multiplex PCR reads, TCRdb called clonotypes with MiXCR, one entry per CDR3 protein. The repertoire holds approximately 710,000 distinct CDR3 sequences, with about 18% as singletons. Diagnosis relied on clinical symptoms, serum thyroxine and TRAb, thyroid ultrasound and orbital computed tomography. The PBMCs were taken from around 10 ml of fresh peripheral blood. CDR3 length equals 16 residues. The germline V gene has CDR1 SEHNR and CDR2 FQNEAQ (reference sequence).

V usage is TRBV7-9 and J usage is TRBJ2-1, with D perhaps TRBD1 (6 bases). Sequenced: blood. This sequence originates from a man between 50 and 59 years old with Graves' hyperthyroidism. The CDR3: CASSLEGRGMVDEEFF. CDR3 DNA sequence: TGTGCCAGCAGCTTAGAGGGTAGGGGGATGGTTGATGAGGAGTTCTTC.